These T cell receptor beta chains were read from a single sample in a study of T cells after somatic rescue of genetic block. Sequencing used immunoSEQ multiplex PCR; TCRdb keeps in-frame clones, though not all of them. The table records roughly 70,000 clones, 92% of them present only once. The specimen sequenced was peripheral blood mononuclear cells (PBMCs). The receptors here all came from a man aged 35 to 55. Both conserved end residues are part of each CDR3. Each record gives: J gene, D gene, clone size, V gene, CDR3 DNA, CDR3 protein. D genes are given only for firm matches. Where a row states a size, it is once, few, many or the class of an expanded clone; other rows omit it.

j_gene: TRBJ2-7; d_gene: NA; abundance: once; v_gene: TRBV19; CDR3nt: TGTGCCAGTACCTCGAGCTCCTACGAGCAGTACTTC; CDR3aa: CASTSSSYEQYF
j_gene: TRBJ1-6; d_gene: NA; abundance: few; v_gene: TRBV7-2; CDR3nt: TGTGCCAGCAGCTTAGAATTTGGGGCCAGGCCTAATTCACCCCTCCACTTT; CDR3aa: CASSLEFGARPNSPLHF
j_gene: TRBJ2-2; d_gene: NA; abundance: NA; v_gene: TRBV11-2; CDR3nt: TGTGCCAGCAGCTTAGCCCGGGCGTCCCTTGACGGGGAGCTGTTTTTT; CDR3aa: CASSLARASLDGELFF
j_gene: TRBJ2-1; d_gene: NA; abundance: once; v_gene: TRBV15; CDR3nt: TGTGCCACCAGCAGAACCGGACCGGCCGATGAGCAGTTCTTC; CDR3aa: CATSRTGPADEQFF
j_gene: TRBJ1-4; d_gene: NA; abundance: NA; v_gene: TRBV6-6; CDR3nt: TGTGCCAGCAGTCGTAGGACGGGGGAGAAACTGTTTTTT; CDR3aa: CASSRRTGEKLFF
j_gene: TRBJ1-3; d_gene: TRBD1; abundance: few; v_gene: TRBV18; CDR3nt: TGTGCCAGCTCACCCACATCAGGACAGGCCCTCTCTGGAAACACCATATATTTT; CDR3aa: CASSPTSGQALSGNTIYF
j_gene: TRBJ2-7; d_gene: NA; abundance: NA; v_gene: TRBV7-2; CDR3nt: TGTGCCAGCAGCTTAGACGGCAGGAACTACGAGCAGTACTTC; CDR3aa: CASSLDGRNYEQYF
j_gene: TRBJ2-1; d_gene: TRBD2; abundance: NA; v_gene: TRBV29-1; CDR3nt: TGCAGCGTCACCCCTGGGGAGGGGAGGACCAATGAGCAGTTCTTC; CDR3aa: CSVTPGEGRTNEQFF
j_gene: TRBJ2-7; d_gene: NA; abundance: NA; v_gene: TRBV4-1; CDR3nt: TGCGCCAGCAGCCAAGAAAGGTCTGGGGGCCTCTCCTACGAGCAGTACTTC; CDR3aa: CASSQERSGGLSYEQYF
j_gene: TRBJ1-2; d_gene: TRBD1; abundance: NA; v_gene: TRBV5-1; CDR3nt: TGCGCCAGCAGCGTCGGGACAGGGGTCTATGGCTACACCTTC; CDR3aa: CASSVGTGVYGYTF
j_gene: TRBJ2-1; d_gene: NA; abundance: NA; v_gene: TRBV12-1; CDR3nt: TGTGCCAGCAGCGCCCTAGGGAATGAGCAGTTCTTC; CDR3aa: CASSALGNEQFF